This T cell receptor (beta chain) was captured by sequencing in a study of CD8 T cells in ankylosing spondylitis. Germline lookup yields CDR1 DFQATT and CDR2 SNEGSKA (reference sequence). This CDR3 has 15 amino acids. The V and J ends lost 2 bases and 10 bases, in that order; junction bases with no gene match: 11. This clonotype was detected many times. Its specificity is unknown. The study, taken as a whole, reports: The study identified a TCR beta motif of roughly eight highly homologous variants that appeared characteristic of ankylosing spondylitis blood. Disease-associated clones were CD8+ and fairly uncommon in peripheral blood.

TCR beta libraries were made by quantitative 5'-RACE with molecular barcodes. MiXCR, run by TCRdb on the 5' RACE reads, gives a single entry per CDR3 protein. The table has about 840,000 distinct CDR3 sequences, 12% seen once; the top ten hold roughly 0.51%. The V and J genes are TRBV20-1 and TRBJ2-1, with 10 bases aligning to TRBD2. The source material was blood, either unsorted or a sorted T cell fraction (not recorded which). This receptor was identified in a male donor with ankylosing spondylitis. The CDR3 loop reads CSARQGASGGREQFF. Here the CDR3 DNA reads TGCAGTGCTAGACAAGGGGCTAGCGGGGGCCGGGAGCAGTTCTTC.